This T cell receptor beta chain comes out of a study of blood T cell repertoires in COVID-19. Whole-study context: Both acute and convalescent COVID-19 samples were obtained from the United States, Italy and Spain. The analysed material was cDNA or gDNA that came from T cells, B-cell-depleted T cells, or PBMCs.

TCRdb's copy holds only in-frame clones and misses some; the assay was immunoSEQ multiplex PCR. The table records about 170,000 clones, around nine tenths of them present only once. This receptor was taken from a man between 45 and 60 years old with acute or convalescent COVID-19. The sample was peripheral blood.

CDR3 protein: CATNRDSAGKAFF. The CDR3 nucleotides read TGTGCCACCAACCGGGACAGCGCCGGGAAAGCTTTCTTT. V gene TRBV2 combines with J gene TRBJ1-1; 7 bases line up with TRBD1. Germline-derived CDR1 and CDR2 are SNHLY and FYNNEI. V was pared by 10 bases and J by 9 bases, with 14 bases of the junction left unmatched. This CDR3 contains 13 residues.